Following are 6 T cell receptor beta chains from one sample sequenced in a study of T cell repertoires in cytomegalovirus infection. TCRdb independently ran MiXCR on the reads; one entry per CDR3 protein. Of about 490,000 distinct CDR3 sequences in the sample, about 26% were seen once. The sequenced material came from PBMCs. The receptors were sampled from a human donor in good health (CMV status not recorded). Some clones in this sample may be carry-over from other donors' samples.

This clonotype was observed a handful of times. The V gene is TRBV5-6, the J gene TRBJ1-3; the D is unclear. V lost 0 bases and J lost 3, with 13 bases in between. Per the germline V gene, CDR1 is SGHDT and CDR2 is YYEEEE. The CDR3 sequence is 16 residues long. DNA of the CDR3: TGTGCCAGCAGCTTGGTTCCGGGGATTCTTGGAAACACCATATATTTT. Its protein product is CASSLVPGILGNTIYF. The full variable domain, completed using reference TRBV5-6 and TRBJ1-3, is DAGVTQSPTHLIKTRGQQVTLRCSPKSGHDTVSWYQQALGQGPQFIFQYYEEEERQRGNFPDRFSGHQFPNYSSELNVNALLLGDSALYLCASSLVPGILGNTIYFGEGSWLTVV.

This clonotype has more than one count but fewer than ten. This chain joins TRBV19 and TRBJ1-2, with unresolved D. This CDR3 is 11 amino acids long. Trimming shortened V by 9 bases and J by 4 bases, and 9 bases separated the two germline ends. From germline, CDR1 is LNHDA and CDR2 SQIVND (reference sequence). CDR3 sequence: CARCFPYGYTF. As DNA, the CDR3 is TGTGCCAGGTGCTTTCCCTATGGCTACACCTTC.

This clonotype appeared once. This rearrangement joins TRBV7-9 to TRBJ1-1; D not certain. CDR1 is SEHNR, CDR2 FQNEAQ, per germline (reference sequence). Trimming took off 5 bases at V and 3 bases at J, with 22 bases between the two ends. The CDR3 extends over 17 amino acids. Written as DNA, the CDR3 is TGTGCCAGCAGCCGCATCCCCCCAGGAGAAAGAGACACTGAAGCTTTCTTT. Residues: CASSRIPPGERDTEAFF.

The V and J genes are TRBV28 and TRBJ1-5; unclear D gene. Germline CDR1 and CDR2: MDHEN and SYDVKM. This CDR3 has 12 amino acids. V was shortened by 3 bases and J by 9 bases, with 9 bases between the two germline ends. CDR3 loop: CASSLEGRPQHF. CDR3 DNA: TGTGCCAGCAGTTTGGAGGGAAGGCCCCAGCATTTT.

There are a few counts of this clonotype. J is TRBJ2-7 and V is TRBV7-8; D remains ambiguous. Germline V gene data show CDR1 as SGHVS and CDR2 as FQNEAQ. The CDR3 totals 16 residues. V dropped 2 bases and J dropped 6 bases, with 20 bases sitting between them. The CDR3, as DNA: TGTGCCAGCAGCTTAATCGTGGCCAGAACCCCGGGCGAGCAGTACGTC. It yields the protein CASSLIVARTPGEQYV.

Many counts were recorded for this clonotype. V gene TRBV7-2 combines with J gene TRBJ2-5; 7 bases align to TRBD1. V lost 1 base, J lost 2 bases, and 7 bases stayed unmatched. The CDR3 has 16 residues. Germline V CDR1 and CDR2: SGHTA, FQGNSA. The CDR3 is CASSLGWTGVQETQYF. The DNA of the CDR3 is TGTGCCAGCAGCTTAGGTTGGACAGGAGTGCAAGAGACCCAGTACTTC.